This entry features one TCR beta chain sequence. The data originate from a study of blood T cell repertoires in COVID-19. Overall study context: COVID-19 samples from acute and convalescent phases originated in the United States, Italy and Spain.

As processed by the authors: Estimated nucleated cell counts came from reference gene primer amplification. Libraries were prepared by immunoSEQ multiplex PCR; TCRdb keeps only in-frame clonotypes and omits some of them. The D gene and trimming were derived from the DNA, and the V and J assignments and clone size from that table. The data contain 200,000 to 300,000 clones, 87% of them seen just once; the ten biggest clones take up about 2.5%. The TCR sequence derives from a woman between 50 and 59 years old with acute or convalescent COVID-19. The specimen sequenced was peripheral blood.

For the CDR3, the DNA is TGTGCCAGCATCCCGGGCAGGTCTAGCGGGAGGGGTTTCCACGAGCAGTACTTC. Translation gives CASIPGRSSGRGFHEQYF. J is TRBJ2-7 and V is TRBV11-2; TRBD2 matches at 12 bases. Looked up from germline, CDR1 is SGHAT and CDR2 is FQNNGV. J was trimmed by 5 bases and V by 7 bases; bases with no gene match: 18. The CDR3 covers 18 residues. The full variable domain, its missing parts supplied by reference TRBV11-2 and TRBJ2-7, is EAGVAQSPRYKIIEKRQSVAFWCNPISGHATLYWYQQILGQGPKLLIQFQNNGVVDDSQLPKDRFSAERLKGVDSTLKIQPAKLEDSAVYLCASIPGRSSGRGFHEQYFGPGTRLTVT.